This T cell receptor (beta chain) is from a study of blood T cell repertoires in COVID-19. Looked up from germline, CDR1 is KGHDR and CDR2 is SFDVKD. Unmatched junction bases numbered 9, after V lost 10 bases and J lost 5 bases. CDR3 length: 14 amino acids. During active infection, Seattle patients enrolled and were then monitored through disease. Method: immunoSEQ multiplex PCR; TCRdb's copy keeps in-frame clones and lacks some. The table includes some 520,000 clones, approximately 92% detected once. The sequence was obtained from a man aged 18 to 29 with COVID-19, enrolled during active disease. J is TRBJ2-5 and V is TRBV24-1, with 10 bases aligning to TRBD1. Specimen: peripheral blood. DNA for the CDR3: TGTGCCACGGAGCCGGGACAGGGGAGGGAGACCCAGTACTTC. It encodes CATEPGQGRETQYF.